This is a list of T cell receptor beta chains from one sample in a study of T cell responses to AZD1222 COVID-19 vaccine. Method: immunoSEQ multiplex PCR; TCRdb's copy keeps in-frame clones and lacks some. The table has over 85,000 clones, around 84% seen once; the top ten hold 14%. Sequencing was performed on peripheral blood, taken 28 days after the second AZD1222 dose. The source of these receptors is an adult who received the AZD1222 COVID-19 vaccine. Each CDR3 is given with its conserved first and last residue. The order of the fields is clone size, D gene, V gene, J gene, CDR3 DNA, CDR3 protein. The D gene is left open where the match is weak. Rows may omit the clone size; those that give it use once, few, many or a size class.

size: few
D: TRBD2
V: TRBV6-2/TRBV6-3
J: TRBJ2-1
DNA: TGTGCCAGCAGTTATTATCCTAGCGGGAGCTACAATGAGCAGTTCTTC
CDR3: CASSYYPSGSYNEQFF

size: NA
D: NA
V: TRBV6-1
J: TRBJ2-3
DNA: TGTGCCAGCAGTGAAAGAGTGGGAGACACAGATACGCAGTATTTT
CDR3: CASSERVGDTDTQYF

size: NA
D: NA
V: TRBV27
J: TRBJ1-5
DNA: TGTGCCAGCAGTTTATACCCCCCTGAGACAAGTAAGCAGCCCCAGCATTTT
CDR3: CASSLYPPETSKQPQHF

size: once
D: NA
V: TRBV30
J: TRBJ1-2
DNA: TGTGCCTGGACTTCCCTGCATGGCTACACCTTC
CDR3: CAWTSLHGYTF

size: NA
D: TRBD1
V: TRBV18
J: TRBJ1-2
DNA: TGTGCCAGCTCACCAAGTATGACAGGGGCCGGCTACACCTTC
CDR3: CASSPSMTGAGYTF

size: NA
D: NA
V: TRBV12-3/TRBV12-4
J: TRBJ1-4
DNA: TGTGCCAGCAGCCCCCAAGGGGATGAAAAACTGTTTTTT
CDR3: CASSPQGDEKLFF

size: NA
D: NA
V: TRBV27
J: TRBJ2-2
DNA: TGTGCCAGCAGTCCACTGGGGATGGTTGGATCAAACACCGGGGAGCTGTTTTTT
CDR3: CASSPLGMVGSNTGELFF

size: NA
D: NA
V: TRBV7-9
J: TRBJ1-2
DNA: TGTGCCAGCAGCTTAAGGGCAGACTATGGCTACACCTTC
CDR3: CASSLRADYGYTF

size: NA
D: NA
V: TRBV5-1
J: TRBJ1-4
DNA: TGCGCCAGCAGCAAAGAGGGAAGGTTTGAAAAACTGTTTTTT
CDR3: CASSKEGRFEKLFF

size: once
D: NA
V: TRBV6-1
J: TRBJ1-3
DNA: TGTGCCAGCAGTGGGGAGGGAATACACTCTGGAAACACCATATATTTT
CDR3: CASSGEGIHSGNTIYF

size: NA
D: NA
V: TRBV5-6
J: TRBJ2-3
DNA: TGTGCCAGCAGTGCGGTTAACACAGATACGCAGTATTTT
CDR3: CASSAVNTDTQYF

size: NA
D: TRBD1
V: TRBV5-1
J: TRBJ1-1
DNA: TGCGCCAGCAGGATACAGGGGGCTGGGAACACTGAAGCTTTCTTT
CDR3: CASRIQGAGNTEAFF

size: NA
D: TRBD1
V: TRBV12-3/TRBV12-4
J: TRBJ2-4
DNA: TGTGCCAGCAGCTTGGACAGGGGGGACATTCAGTACTTC
CDR3: CASSLDRGDIQYF

size: once
D: NA
V: TRBV7-6
J: TRBJ2-6
DNA: TGTGCCAGCAGCTTAGGGTGGGGAAGGTCCTCTGGGGCCAACGTCCTGACTTTC
CDR3: CASSLGWGRSSGANVLTF

size: NA
D: NA
V: TRBV11-2
J: TRBJ2-7
DNA: TGTGCCAGCAGTTCCCAACGTGCCAGAAACTACGAGCAGTACTTC
CDR3: CASSSQRARNYEQYF

size: NA
D: TRBD2
V: TRBV9
J: TRBJ2-5
DNA: TGTGCCAGCAGCGTAGCCCCTGGCGGGGGGTTGGAGACCCAGTACTTC
CDR3: CASSVAPGGGLETQYF

size: NA
D: NA
V: TRBV5-1
J: TRBJ2-7
DNA: TGCGCCAGCAGCTTGGGGGACTTAACCTACGAGCAGTACTTC
CDR3: CASSLGDLTYEQYF

size: few
D: NA
V: TRBV6-5
J: TRBJ1-1
DNA: TGTGCCAGCAGTTACGATAACAGGGCGACCACTGAAGCTTTCTTT
CDR3: CASSYDNRATTEAFF

size: once
D: TRBD2
V: TRBV7-2
J: TRBJ2-1
DNA: TGTGCCAGCAGCTTAGCGACGGGGGGATACAATGAGCAGTTCTTC
CDR3: CASSLATGGYNEQFF

size: few
D: TRBD1
V: TRBV19
J: TRBJ1-1
DNA: TGTGCCACTCGGACAGGGGGCCGCAACACTGAAGCTTTCTTT
CDR3: CATRTGGRNTEAFF

size: NA
D: NA
V: TRBV12-5
J: TRBJ1-1
DNA: TGTGCTAGTGGTTGGTCCAGCGGGTCTGAAGCTTTCTTT
CDR3: CASGWSSGSEAFF

size: once
D: TRBD2
V: TRBV19
J: TRBJ2-3
DNA: TGTGCCAGTAGTAGTCTAGCGGGAGATACGCAGTATTTT
CDR3: CASSSLAGDTQYF

size: NA
D: NA
V: TRBV27
J: TRBJ2-2
DNA: TGTGCCAGCAGCCAAAGACGGATAGAAAACACCGGGGAGCTGTTTTTT
CDR3: CASSQRRIENTGELFF

size: NA
D: NA
V: TRBV5-1
J: TRBJ1-2
DNA: TGCGCCAGCAGCTTCGGACGGGAGCGGTACTATGGCTACACCTTC
CDR3: CASSFGRERYYGYTF

size: NA
D: NA
V: TRBV18
J: TRBJ2-7
DNA: TGTGCCAGCTCACACGACGTCTCCTACGAGCAGTACTTC
CDR3: CASSHDVSYEQYF

size: NA
D: NA
V: TRBV7-2
J: TRBJ1-4
DNA: TGTGCCAGCAGCTCGAGCCCCGGGACGGATAATGAAAAACTGTTTTTT
CDR3: CASSSSPGTDNEKLFF

size: NA
D: NA
V: TRBV5-1
J: TRBJ1-1
DNA: TGCGCCAGCAGCTTGGCCGCCTCAGATGAAGCTTTCTTT
CDR3: CASSLAASDEAFF

size: NA
D: NA
V: TRBV19
J: TRBJ1-4
DNA: TGTGCCAGTAGTATCGGCAGAGGGAATGAAAAACTGTTTTTT
CDR3: CASSIGRGNEKLFF

size: NA
D: TRBD1
V: TRBV3-1/TRBV3-2
J: TRBJ1-2
DNA: TGTGCCAGCAGCTATAGTTCAGGGGGCACCGGTGGCTACACCTTC
CDR3: CASSYSSGGTGGYTF

size: NA
D: NA
V: TRBV2
J: TRBJ2-7
DNA: TGTGCCAGCAGTGAAGCTCCCAGTCCAGCCTACGAGCAGTACTTC
CDR3: CASSEAPSPAYEQYF

size: few
D: TRBD1
V: TRBV3-1/TRBV3-2
J: TRBJ2-5
DNA: TGTGCCAGCAGCCAAGATCTAGATACAGGGGCCACCCAGTACTTC
CDR3: CASSQDLDTGATQYF

size: NA
D: TRBD2
V: TRBV9
J: TRBJ2-1
DNA: TGTGCCAGCAGCGTAGCGCCTAGCGGGAGCTCCTACAATGAGCAGTTCTTC
CDR3: CASSVAPSGSSYNEQFF